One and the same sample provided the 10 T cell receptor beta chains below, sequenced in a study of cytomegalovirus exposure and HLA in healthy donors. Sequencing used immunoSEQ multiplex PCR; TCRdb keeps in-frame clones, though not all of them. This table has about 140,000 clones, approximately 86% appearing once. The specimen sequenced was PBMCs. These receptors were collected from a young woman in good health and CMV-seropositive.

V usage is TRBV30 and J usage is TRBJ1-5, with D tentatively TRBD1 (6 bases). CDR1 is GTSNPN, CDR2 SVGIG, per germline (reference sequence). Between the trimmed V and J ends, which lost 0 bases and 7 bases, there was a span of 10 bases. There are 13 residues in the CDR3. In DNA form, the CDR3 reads TGTGCCTGGAGTGTATATACAGGGCAGCCCCAGCATTTT. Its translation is CAWSVYTGQPQHF. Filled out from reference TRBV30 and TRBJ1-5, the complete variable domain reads SQTIHQWPATLVQPVGSPLSLECTVEGTSNPNLYWYRQAAGRGLQLLFYSVGIGQISSEVPQNLSASRPQDRQFILSSKKLLLSDSGFYLCAWSVYTGQPQHFGDGTRLSIL.

CDR3 protein: CASSRQANTGELFF. For the CDR3, the DNA is TGTGCCAGCAGCCGACAGGCGAACACCGGGGAGCTGTTTTTT. This rearrangement joins TRBV7-2 to TRBJ2-2, with D possibly TRBD1 on 6 matching bases. V lost 5 bases and J lost 0, with 7 bases in between. The CDR3 is 14 amino acids. Per germline, CDR1 SGHTA and CDR2 FQGNSA.

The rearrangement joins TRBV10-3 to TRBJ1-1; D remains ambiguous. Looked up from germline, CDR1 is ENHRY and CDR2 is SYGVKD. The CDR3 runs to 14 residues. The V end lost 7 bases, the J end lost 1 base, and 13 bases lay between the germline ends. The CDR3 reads CAITPSGGNTEAFF. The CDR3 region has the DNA TGTGCCATCACCCCGAGCGGAGGGAACACTGAAGCTTTCTTT.

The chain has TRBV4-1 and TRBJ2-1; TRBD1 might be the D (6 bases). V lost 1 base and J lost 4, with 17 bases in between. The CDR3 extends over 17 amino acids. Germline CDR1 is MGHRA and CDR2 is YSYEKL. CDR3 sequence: CASSQVKRGQLYNEQFF. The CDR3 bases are TGCGCCAGCAGCCAAGTGAAGCGCGGACAGCTATACAATGAGCAGTTCTTC.

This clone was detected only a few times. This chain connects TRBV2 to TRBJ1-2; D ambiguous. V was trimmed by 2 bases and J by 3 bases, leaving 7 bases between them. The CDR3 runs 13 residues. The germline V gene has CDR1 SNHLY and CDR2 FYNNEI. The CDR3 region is CASSESLDYGYTF. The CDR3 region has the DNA TGTGCCAGCAGTGAAAGCCTAGACTATGGCTACACCTTC.

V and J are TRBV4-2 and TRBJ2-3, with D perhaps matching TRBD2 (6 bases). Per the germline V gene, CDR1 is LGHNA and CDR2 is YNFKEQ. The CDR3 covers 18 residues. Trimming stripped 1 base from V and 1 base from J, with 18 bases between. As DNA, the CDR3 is TGTGCCAGCAGCCAAGGACTTATAGCGGTTGGGGGCACAGATACGCAGTATTTT. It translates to CASSQGLIAVGGTDTQYF.

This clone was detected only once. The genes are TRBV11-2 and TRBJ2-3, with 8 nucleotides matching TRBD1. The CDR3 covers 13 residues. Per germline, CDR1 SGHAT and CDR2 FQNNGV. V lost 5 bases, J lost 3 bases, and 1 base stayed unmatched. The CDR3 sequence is CASSRQGTDTQYF. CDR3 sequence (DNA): TGTGCCAGCAGCCGACAGGGGACAGATACGCAGTATTTT.

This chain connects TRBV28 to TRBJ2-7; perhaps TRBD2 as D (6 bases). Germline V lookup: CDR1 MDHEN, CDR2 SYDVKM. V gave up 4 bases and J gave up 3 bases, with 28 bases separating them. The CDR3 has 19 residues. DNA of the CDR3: TGTGCCAGCAGTTCCCTGCCCCGAGCGGACCGGGGGAGGTACTACGAGCAGTACTTC. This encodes CASSSLPRADRGRYYEQYF.

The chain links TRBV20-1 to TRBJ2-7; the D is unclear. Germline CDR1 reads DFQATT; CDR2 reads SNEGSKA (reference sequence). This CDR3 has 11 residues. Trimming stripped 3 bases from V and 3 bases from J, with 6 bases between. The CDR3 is CSASVLYEQYF. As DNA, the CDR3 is TGCAGTGCTAGCGTCCTCTACGAGCAGTACTTC.

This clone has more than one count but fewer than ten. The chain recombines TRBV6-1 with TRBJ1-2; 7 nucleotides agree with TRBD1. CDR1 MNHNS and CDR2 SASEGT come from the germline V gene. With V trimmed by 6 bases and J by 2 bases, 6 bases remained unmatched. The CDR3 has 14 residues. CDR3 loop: CASRPGQQNYGYTF. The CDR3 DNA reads TGTGCCAGCAGACCGGGACAGCAGAACTATGGCTACACCTTC.